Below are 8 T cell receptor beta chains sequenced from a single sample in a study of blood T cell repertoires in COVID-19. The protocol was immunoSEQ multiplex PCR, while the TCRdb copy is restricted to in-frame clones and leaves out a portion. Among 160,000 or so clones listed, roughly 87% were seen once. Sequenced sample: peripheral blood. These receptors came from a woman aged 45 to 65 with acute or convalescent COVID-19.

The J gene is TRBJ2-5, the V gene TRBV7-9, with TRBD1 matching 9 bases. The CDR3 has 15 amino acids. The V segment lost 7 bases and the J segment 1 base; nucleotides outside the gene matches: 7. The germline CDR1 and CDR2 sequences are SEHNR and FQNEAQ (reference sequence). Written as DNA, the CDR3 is TGTGCCAGCACCCAACAGGGGGCTCTCCAAGAGACCCAGTACTTC. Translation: CASTQQGALQETQYF.

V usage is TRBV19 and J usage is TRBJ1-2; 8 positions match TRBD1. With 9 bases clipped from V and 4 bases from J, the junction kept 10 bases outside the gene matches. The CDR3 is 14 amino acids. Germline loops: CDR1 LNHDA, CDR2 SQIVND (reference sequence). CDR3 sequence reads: CASSPTGAAYGYTF. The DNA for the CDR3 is TGTGCCAGCTCCCCGACAGGGGCTGCCTATGGCTACACCTTC.

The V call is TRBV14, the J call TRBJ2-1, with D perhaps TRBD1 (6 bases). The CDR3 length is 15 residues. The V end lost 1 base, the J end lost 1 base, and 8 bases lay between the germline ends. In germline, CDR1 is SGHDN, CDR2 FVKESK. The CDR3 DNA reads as TGTGCCAGCAGCCAAGGACAGGTTTCCTACAATGAGCAGTTCTTC. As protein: CASSQGQVSYNEQFF.

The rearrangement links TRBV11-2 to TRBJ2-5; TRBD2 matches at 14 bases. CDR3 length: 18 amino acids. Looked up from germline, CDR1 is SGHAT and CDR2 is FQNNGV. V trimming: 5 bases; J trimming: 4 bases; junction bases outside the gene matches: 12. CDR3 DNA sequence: TGTGCCAGCAGCCCAGGACTAGCGGGAGGCGACCCTTTAGAGACCCAGTACTTC. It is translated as CASSPGLAGGDPLETQYF.

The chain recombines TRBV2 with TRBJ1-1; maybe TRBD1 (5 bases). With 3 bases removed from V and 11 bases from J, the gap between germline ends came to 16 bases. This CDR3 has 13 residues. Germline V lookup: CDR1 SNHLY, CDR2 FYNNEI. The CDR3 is CASSERGQTGAFF. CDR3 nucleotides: TGTGCCAGCAGTGAGCGGGGCCAGACTGGGGCTTTCTTT.

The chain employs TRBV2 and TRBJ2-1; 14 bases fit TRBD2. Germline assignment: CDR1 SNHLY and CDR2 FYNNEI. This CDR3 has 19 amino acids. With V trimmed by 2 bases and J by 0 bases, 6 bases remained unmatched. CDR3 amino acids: CASSEWTSGRPLSYNEQFF. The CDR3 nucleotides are TGTGCCAGCAGTGAATGGACTAGCGGGAGGCCCCTCTCCTACAATGAGCAGTTCTTC.

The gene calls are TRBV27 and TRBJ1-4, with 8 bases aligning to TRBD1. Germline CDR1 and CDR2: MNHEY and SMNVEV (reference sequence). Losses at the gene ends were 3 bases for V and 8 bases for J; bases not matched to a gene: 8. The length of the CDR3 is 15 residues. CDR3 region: CASSFVGQGVEKLFF. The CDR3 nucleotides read TGTGCCAGCAGTTTTGTTGGACAGGGAGTAGAAAAACTGTTTTTT.

The chain's CDR3 is CASSEPGQGGAEAFF. The CDR3 DNA reads TGCGCCAGCAGTGAGCCGGGACAGGGAGGCGCTGAAGCTTTCTTT. The chain couples TRBV10-2 to TRBJ1-1; 9 bases align to TRBD1. The CDR3 runs to 15 residues. With 2 bases clipped from V and 6 bases from J, the junction kept 7 bases outside the gene matches. Germline CDR1 WSHSY, CDR2 SAAADI.